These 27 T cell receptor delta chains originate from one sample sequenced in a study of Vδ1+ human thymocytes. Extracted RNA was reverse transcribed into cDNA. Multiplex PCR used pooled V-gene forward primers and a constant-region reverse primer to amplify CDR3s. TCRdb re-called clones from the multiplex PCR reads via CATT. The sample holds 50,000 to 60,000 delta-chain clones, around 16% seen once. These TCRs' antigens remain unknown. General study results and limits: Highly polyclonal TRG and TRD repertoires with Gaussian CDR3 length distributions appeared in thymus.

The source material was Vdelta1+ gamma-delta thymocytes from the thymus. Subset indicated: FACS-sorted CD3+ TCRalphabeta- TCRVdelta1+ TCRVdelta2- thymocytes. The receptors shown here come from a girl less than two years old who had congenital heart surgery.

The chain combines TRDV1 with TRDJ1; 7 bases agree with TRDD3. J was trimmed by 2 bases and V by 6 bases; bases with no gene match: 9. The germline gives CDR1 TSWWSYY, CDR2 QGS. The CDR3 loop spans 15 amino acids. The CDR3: CALGPNGYGTDKLIF. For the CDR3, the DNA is TGTGCTCTTGGCCCGAACGGATACGGGACCGATAAACTCATCTTT.

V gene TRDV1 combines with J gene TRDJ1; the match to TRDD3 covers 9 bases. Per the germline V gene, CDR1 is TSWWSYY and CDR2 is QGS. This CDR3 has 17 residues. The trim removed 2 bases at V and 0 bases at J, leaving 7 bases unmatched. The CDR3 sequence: CALGEVGGIPYTDKLIF. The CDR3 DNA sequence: TGTGCTCTTGGGGAAGTTGGGGGGATACCGTACACCGATAAACTCATCTTT.

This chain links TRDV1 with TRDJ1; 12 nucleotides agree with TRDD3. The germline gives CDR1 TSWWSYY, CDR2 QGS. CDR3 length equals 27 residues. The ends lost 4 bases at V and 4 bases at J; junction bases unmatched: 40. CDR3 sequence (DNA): TGTGCTCTTGGGGGCCTAACGGACTCTGTCCTACGGGCTCTGGGGGATACGCCAGGAATTGGCGGCGATAAACTCATCTTT. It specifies CALGGLTDSVLRALGDTPGIGGDKLIF.

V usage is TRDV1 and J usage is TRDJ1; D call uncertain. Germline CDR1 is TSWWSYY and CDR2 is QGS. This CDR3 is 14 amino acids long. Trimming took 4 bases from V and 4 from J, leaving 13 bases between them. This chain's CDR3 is CALGGTSYGDKLIF. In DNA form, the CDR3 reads TGTGCTCTTGGGGGAACCAGTTACGGCGATAAACTCATCTTT.

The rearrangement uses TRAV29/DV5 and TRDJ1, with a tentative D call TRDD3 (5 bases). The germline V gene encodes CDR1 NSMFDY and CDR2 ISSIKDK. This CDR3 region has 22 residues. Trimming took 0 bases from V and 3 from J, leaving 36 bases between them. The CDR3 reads CAASVKSSYWKRIEGGADKLIF. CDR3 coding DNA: TGTGCAGCAAGCGTTAAATCCTCGTACTGGAAAAGAATCGAGGGAGGGGCCGATAAACTCATCTTT.

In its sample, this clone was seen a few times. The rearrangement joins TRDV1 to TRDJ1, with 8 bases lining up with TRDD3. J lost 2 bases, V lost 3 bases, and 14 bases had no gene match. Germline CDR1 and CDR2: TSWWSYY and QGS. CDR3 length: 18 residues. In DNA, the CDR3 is TGTGCTCTTGGGGACCCCGTACCGGGGGATAAGTTGACCGATAAACTCATCTTT. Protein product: CALGDPVPGDKLTDKLIF.

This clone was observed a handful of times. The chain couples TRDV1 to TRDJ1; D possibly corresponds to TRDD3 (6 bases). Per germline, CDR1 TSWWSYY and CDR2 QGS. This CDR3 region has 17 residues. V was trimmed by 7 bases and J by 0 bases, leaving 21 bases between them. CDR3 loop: CALVPWSGGFYTDKLIF. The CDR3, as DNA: TGTGCTCTTGTCCCGTGGAGTGGGGGGTTTTACACCGATAAACTCATCTTT.

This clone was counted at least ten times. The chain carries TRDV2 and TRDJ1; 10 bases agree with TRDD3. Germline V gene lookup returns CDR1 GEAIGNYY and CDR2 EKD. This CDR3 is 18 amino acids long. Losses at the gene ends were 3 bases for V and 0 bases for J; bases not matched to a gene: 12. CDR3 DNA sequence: TGTGCCTGTGACCTATTCACGGGGGATACGTATTACACCGATAAACTCATCTTT. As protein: CACDLFTGDTYYTDKLIF.

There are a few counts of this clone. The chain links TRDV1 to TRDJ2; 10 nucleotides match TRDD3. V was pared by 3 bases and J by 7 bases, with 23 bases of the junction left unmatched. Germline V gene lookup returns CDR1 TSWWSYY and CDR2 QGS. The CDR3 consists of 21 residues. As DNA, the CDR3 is TGTGCTCTTGGGGACCTTCGGTTATATTGGGGGATACAATCGGGAGGAGCACAACTCTTCTTT. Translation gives CALGDLRLYWGIQSGGAQLFF.

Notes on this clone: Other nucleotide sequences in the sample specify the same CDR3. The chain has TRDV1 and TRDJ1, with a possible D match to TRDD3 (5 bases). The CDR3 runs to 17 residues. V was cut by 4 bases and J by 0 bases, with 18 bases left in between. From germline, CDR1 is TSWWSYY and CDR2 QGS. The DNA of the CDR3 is TGTGCTCTTGGGGGAGGGGGTCACTCGCGATACACCGATAAACTCATCTTT. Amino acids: CALGGGGHSRYTDKLIF.

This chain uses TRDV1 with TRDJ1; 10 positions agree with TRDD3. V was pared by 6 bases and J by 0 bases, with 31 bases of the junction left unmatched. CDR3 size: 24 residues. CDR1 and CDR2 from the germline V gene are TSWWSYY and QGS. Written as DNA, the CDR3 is TGTGCTCTTGGCCACAAGTGCCCGCCCCAGTTACTGGGGGATGACTCCCCGTACACCGATAAACTCATCTTT. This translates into CALGHKCPPQLLGDDSPYTDKLIF.

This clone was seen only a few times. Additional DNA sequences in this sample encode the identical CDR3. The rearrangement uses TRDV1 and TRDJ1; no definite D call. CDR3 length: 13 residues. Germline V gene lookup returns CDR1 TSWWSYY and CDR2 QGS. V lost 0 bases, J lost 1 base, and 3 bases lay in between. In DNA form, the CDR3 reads TGTGCTCTTGGGGAACTTGGCACCGATAAACTCATCTTT. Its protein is CALGELGTDKLIF.

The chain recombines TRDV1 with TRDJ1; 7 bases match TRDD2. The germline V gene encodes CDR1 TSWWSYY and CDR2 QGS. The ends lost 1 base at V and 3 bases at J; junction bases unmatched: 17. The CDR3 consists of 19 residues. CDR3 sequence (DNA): TGTGCTCTTGGGGAACCCCTTCCTTTTGGGGTCCATTACCCCGATAAACTCATCTTT. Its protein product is CALGEPLPFGVHYPDKLIF.

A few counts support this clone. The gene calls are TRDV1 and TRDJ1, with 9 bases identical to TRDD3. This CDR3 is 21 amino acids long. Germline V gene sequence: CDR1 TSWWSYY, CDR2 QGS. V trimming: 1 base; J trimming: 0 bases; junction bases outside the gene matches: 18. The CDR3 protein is CALGEPPTLGVLGDYTDKLIF. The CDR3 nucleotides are TGTGCTCTTGGGGAACCACCTACGCTGGGCGTACTGGGGGACTACACCGATAAACTCATCTTT.

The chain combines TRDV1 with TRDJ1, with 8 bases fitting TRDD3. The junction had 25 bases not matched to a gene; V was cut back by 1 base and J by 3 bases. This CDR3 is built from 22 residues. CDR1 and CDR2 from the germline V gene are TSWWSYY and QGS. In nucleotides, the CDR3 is TGTGCTCTTGGGGAACACTACCGGTACTGGGGGGACATCCAGAGGTACGCCGATAAACTCATCTTT. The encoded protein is CALGEHYRYWGDIQRYADKLIF.

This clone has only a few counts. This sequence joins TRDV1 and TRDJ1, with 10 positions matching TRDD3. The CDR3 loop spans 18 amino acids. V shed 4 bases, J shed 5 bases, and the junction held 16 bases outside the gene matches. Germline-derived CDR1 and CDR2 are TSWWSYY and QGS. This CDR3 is CALGAQDGGYAFADKLIF. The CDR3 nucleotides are TGTGCTCTTGGGGCCCAGGACGGGGGATACGCGTTTGCGGATAAACTCATCTTT.

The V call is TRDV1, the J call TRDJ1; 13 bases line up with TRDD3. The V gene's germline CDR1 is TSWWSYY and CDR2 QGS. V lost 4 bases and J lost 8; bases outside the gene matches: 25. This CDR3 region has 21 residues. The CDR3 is CALGGVHSYWGIRVPQSKLIF. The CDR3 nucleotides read TGTGCTCTTGGGGGAGTTCACTCGTACTGGGGGATACGCGTACCCCAGTCCAAACTCATCTTT.

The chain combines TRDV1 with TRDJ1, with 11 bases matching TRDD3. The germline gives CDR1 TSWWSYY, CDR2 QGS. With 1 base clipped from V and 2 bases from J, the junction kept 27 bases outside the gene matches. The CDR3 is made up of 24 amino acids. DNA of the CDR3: TGTGCTCTTGGGGAACCCCGACCCGTAGGTGTTGGGGGATACGAAGGGGGTAGAACCGATAAACTCATCTTT. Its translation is CALGEPRPVGVGGYEGGRTDKLIF.

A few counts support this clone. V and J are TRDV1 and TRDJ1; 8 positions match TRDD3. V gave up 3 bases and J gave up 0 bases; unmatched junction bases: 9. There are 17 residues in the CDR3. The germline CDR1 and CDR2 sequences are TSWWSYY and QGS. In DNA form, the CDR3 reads TGTGCTCTTGGGGATTCTGGGGGACATTCAAACACCGATAAACTCATCTTT. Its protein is CALGDSGGHSNTDKLIF.

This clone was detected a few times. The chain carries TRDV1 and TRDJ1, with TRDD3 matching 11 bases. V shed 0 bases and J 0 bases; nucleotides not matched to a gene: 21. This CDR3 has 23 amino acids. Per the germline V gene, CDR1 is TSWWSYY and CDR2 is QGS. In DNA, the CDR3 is TGTGCTCTTGGGGAACTAGGCCGGGGAGTGGGGGATACGCTCATCCCCCACACCGATAAACTCATCTTT. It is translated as CALGELGRGVGDTLIPHTDKLIF.

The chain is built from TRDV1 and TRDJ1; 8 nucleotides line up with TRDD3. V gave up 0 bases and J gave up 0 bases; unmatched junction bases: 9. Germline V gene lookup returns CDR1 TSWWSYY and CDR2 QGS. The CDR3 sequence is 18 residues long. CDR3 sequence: CALGELGGTGGHTDKLIF. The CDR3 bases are TGTGCTCTTGGGGAACTAGGCGGTACTGGGGGGCACACCGATAAACTCATCTTT.

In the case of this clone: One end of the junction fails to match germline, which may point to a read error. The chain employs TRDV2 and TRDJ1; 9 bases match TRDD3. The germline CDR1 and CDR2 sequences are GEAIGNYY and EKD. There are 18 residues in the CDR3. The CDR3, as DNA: TGTGCCTGTGGCACCGGTGTGCGGGGGATACTGGGTACCGATAAACTCATCTTT. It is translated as CACGTGVRGILGTDKLIF.

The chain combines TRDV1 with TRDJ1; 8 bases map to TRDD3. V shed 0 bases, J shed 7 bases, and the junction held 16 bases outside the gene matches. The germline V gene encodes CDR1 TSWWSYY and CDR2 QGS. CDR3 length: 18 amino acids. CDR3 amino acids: CALGELSTGGSLQPKLIF. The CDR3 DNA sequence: TGTGCTCTTGGGGAACTATCCACTGGGGGGTCTTTGCAACCTAAACTCATCTTT.

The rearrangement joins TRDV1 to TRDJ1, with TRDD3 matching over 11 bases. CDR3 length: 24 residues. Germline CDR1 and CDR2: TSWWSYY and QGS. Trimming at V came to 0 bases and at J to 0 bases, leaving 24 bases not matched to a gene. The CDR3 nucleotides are TGTGCTCTTGGGGAACTCCCAAGTTCTCCTGGGCCTTGGGGGATACGGTCCAACACCGATAAACTCATCTTT. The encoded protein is CALGELPSSPGPWGIRSNTDKLIF.

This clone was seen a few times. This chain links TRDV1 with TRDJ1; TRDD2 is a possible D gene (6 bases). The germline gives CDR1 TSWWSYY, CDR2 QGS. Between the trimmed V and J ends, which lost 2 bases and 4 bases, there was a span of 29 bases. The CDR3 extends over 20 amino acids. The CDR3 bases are TGTGCTCTTGGGGAAGTAATCTCCTACCCAATGCAAAGGGCCAGCGATAAACTCATCTTT. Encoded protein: CALGEVISYPMQRASDKLIF.

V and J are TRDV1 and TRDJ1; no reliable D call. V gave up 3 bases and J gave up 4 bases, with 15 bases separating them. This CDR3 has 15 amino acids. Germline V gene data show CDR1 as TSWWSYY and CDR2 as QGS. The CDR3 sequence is CALGDSPSRGDKLIF. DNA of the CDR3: TGTGCTCTTGGGGATTCTCCCTCTAGGGGCGATAAACTCATCTTT.

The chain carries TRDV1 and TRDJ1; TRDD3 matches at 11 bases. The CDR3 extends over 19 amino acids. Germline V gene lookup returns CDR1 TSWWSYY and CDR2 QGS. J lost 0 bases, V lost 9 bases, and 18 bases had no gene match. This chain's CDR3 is CALNVPEGWGIPYTDKLIF. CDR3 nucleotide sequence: TGTGCTCTGAACGTACCGGAGGGCTGGGGGATACCGTACACCGATAAACTCATCTTT.